This T cell receptor (beta chain) was observed in a study of shared T cell receptors in the human thymus. Libraries were prepared by immunoSEQ multiplex PCR; TCRdb keeps only in-frame clonotypes and omits some of them. The sample records under 700,000 clones, approximately 78% being singletons. A further study also used this sample, focusing on human thymus T cells. Per that paper: Corrective surgery for congenital heart defects was being performed on the healthy Finnish infants who served as donors. Corrective cardiac operations yielded the resected thymus tissue. In thymic and blood repertoires alike, V and J usage looked biased.

Specimen: thymocytes. The sequence was collected from a boy less than two years old with a congenital heart defect.

CDR3 nucleotide sequence: TGTGCCAGCAGCTTAGGGCGGTCCCCCCCCGGGGAGCTGTTTTTT. As protein: CASSLGRSPPGELFF. This rearrangement joins TRBV7-9 to TRBJ2-2; D is unresolved. This CDR3 is built from 15 residues. V was trimmed by 1 base and J by 6 bases, leaving 12 bases between them. Per the germline V gene, CDR1 is SEHNR and CDR2 is FQNEAQ (reference sequence).